These T cell receptor beta chains were read from a single sample in a study of T-cell reconstitution after alpha-beta-depleted transplantation in children. Each CDR3 protein gets one entry after TCRdb re-called the PCR reads with MiXCR. The data hold around 490,000 distinct CDR3 sequences, with about an eighth observed a single time. Material: PBMCs, mostly from graft donor cells, obtained 180 days after TCRalphabeta/CD19-depleted stem cell transplant. All receptors derive from a female patient between 2 and 15 years old who had a stem cell transplant for aplastic anemia, so the T cells may come from the graft donor. The CDR3 runs from the conserved cysteine through the conserved F or W. The D gene is left open where the match is weak. Clone size is not always given. Where it is, it says once, few, many or a class for expanded clones.

J: TRBJ1-4
D: NA
V: TRBV6-1
size: few
DNA: TGTGCCAGCAGCCCTGGTCGGGGGCGCCACTTAGGAAAACTGTTTTTT
CDR3: CASSPGRGRHLGKLFF

J: TRBJ1-6
D: NA
V: TRBV4-3
size: NA
DNA: TGCGCCAGCAGCCAAGATGGGGGTAGGAGCCCTGACTCACCCCTCCACTTT
CDR3: CASSQDGGRSPDSPLHF

J: TRBJ2-1
D: NA
V: TRBV7-6
size: few
DNA: TGTGCCAGCAGGCAAGACAGCCGATCCTCCTACAATGAGCAGTTCTTC
CDR3: CASRQDSRSSYNEQFF

J: TRBJ2-5
D: TRBD2
V: TRBV20-1
size: NA
DNA: TGCAGTGCCCCTACCTTGCGGGAGAGTAGTGAGACCCAGTACTTC
CDR3: CSAPTLRESSETQYF

J: TRBJ2-2
D: NA
V: TRBV27
size: NA
DNA: TGTGCCAGCAGTTCACTAGCGCCAAGGGGGACCGGGGAGCTGTTTTTT
CDR3: CASSSLAPRGTGELFF

J: TRBJ1-1
D: TRBD1
V: TRBV24-1
size: NA
DNA: TGTGCCACCAGTCGGGACAGCACGAACACTGAAGCTTTCTTT
CDR3: CATSRDSTNTEAFF

J: TRBJ2-5
D: NA
V: TRBV12-3/TRBV12-4
size: few
DNA: TGTGCCAGCAGTTTGCGGTTCGGCCAGGTTGGGGAGACCCAGTACTTC
CDR3: CASSLRFGQVGETQYF

J: TRBJ1-1
D: TRBD1
V: TRBV4-2
size: NA
DNA: TGTGCCAGCAGCCAAGGGATGGACAGGGGCAATGAAGCTTTCTTT
CDR3: CASSQGMDRGNEAFF

J: TRBJ1-5
D: TRBD1
V: TRBV27
size: many
DNA: TGTGCCAGCAGCGGACAGGGCATTCAGCCCCAGCATTTT
CDR3: CASSGQGIQPQHF

J: TRBJ2-1
D: NA
V: TRBV20-1
size: NA
DNA: TGCAGTGCTAGACGAGGGCTTGAGCAGTTCTTC
CDR3: CSARRGLEQFF

J: TRBJ2-7
D: NA
V: TRBV10-3
size: many
DNA: TGTGCCATCAGTGGAAGCGAGGGGCCAAACGAGCAGTACTTC
CDR3: CAISGSEGPNEQYF

J: TRBJ1-1
D: NA
V: TRBV25-1
size: few
DNA: TGTGCCAGCAGTGCTCCCTGGAGCACTGAAGCTTTCTTT
CDR3: CASSAPWSTEAFF

J: TRBJ2-1
D: TRBD2
V: TRBV28
size: NA
DNA: TGTGCCAGCAGTTTTGGGACTAGCGGGACCCGCTCCTACAATGAGCAGTTCTTC
CDR3: CASSFGTSGTRSYNEQFF

J: TRBJ1-5
D: NA
V: TRBV12-3/TRBV12-4
size: many
DNA: TGTGCCAGCAGTTTTCGAGGCAGTTATAGCAATCAGCCCCAGCATTTT
CDR3: CASSFRGSYSNQPQHF

J: TRBJ1-2
D: NA
V: TRBV28
size: few
DNA: TGTGCCAGCTTGAGCGGCCCCGAATCCTCTGGCTACACCTTC
CDR3: CASLSGPESSGYTF

J: TRBJ2-1
D: TRBD2
V: TRBV18
size: NA
DNA: TGTGCCAGCTCACCATCGGGTAGCGGGAGGGTATCCTACAATGAGCAGTTCTTC
CDR3: CASSPSGSGRVSYNEQFF

J: TRBJ1-5
D: NA
V: TRBV7-2
size: NA
DNA: TGTGCCAGCAGCTCTGGACAGTTCAATCAGCCCCAGCATTTT
CDR3: CASSSGQFNQPQHF

J: TRBJ2-3
D: NA
V: TRBV28
size: NA
DNA: TGTGCCAGCAGTTCGGCTAGAAGTTCCATCACAGATACGCAGTATTTT
CDR3: CASSSARSSITDTQYF

J: TRBJ1-2
D: NA
V: TRBV12-3/TRBV12-4
size: NA
DNA: TGTGCCAGCAGCCCATCCGGGACATCAAAAAACTATGGCTACACCTTC
CDR3: CASSPSGTSKNYGYTF

J: TRBJ1-3
D: NA
V: TRBV29-1
size: many
DNA: TGCAGCGTCGCCCGGGGGCCTGGAAACACCATATATTTT
CDR3: CSVARGPGNTIYF

J: TRBJ2-3
D: NA
V: TRBV15
size: many
DNA: TGTGCCACCAGCCCGACCACCAGCACAGATACGCAGTATTTT
CDR3: CATSPTTSTDTQYF

J: TRBJ2-6
D: TRBD1
V: TRBV18
size: NA
DNA: TGTGCCAGCTCAGAAGGGACAGGTTACTCTGGGGCCAACGTCCTGACTTTC
CDR3: CASSEGTGYSGANVLTF

J: TRBJ2-1
D: NA
V: TRBV7-7
size: NA
DNA: TGTGCCAGCTCAGGGGGGCAAGGTGAGCAGTTCTTC
CDR3: CASSGGQGEQFF

J: TRBJ2-3
D: TRBD2
V: TRBV18
size: NA
DNA: TGTGCCAGCTCACCCACGGGACTAGCTGGGGCAGATACGCAGTATTTT
CDR3: CASSPTGLAGADTQYF

J: TRBJ1-5
D: TRBD1
V: TRBV12-3/TRBV12-4
size: few
DNA: TGTGCCAGCAGTTCCCGGGGACAGGGTCTCAATCAGCCCCAGCATTTT
CDR3: CASSSRGQGLNQPQHF

J: TRBJ1-6
D: NA
V: TRBV7-9
size: NA
DNA: TGTGCCAGCAGCTCGGACAGAGTCTCACCCCTCCACTTT
CDR3: CASSSDRVSPLHF

J: TRBJ1-1
D: NA
V: TRBV7-9
size: NA
DNA: TGTGCCAGCAGCCCGAGTGGGATGAACACTGAAGCTTTCTTT
CDR3: CASSPSGMNTEAFF

J: TRBJ1-2
D: NA
V: TRBV28
size: NA
DNA: TGTGCCAGCAGTTTATTGGGGGTGGGGGGGCCTTCTAACTATGGCTACACCTTC
CDR3: CASSLLGVGGPSNYGYTF

J: TRBJ2-5
D: TRBD1
V: TRBV7-9
size: NA
DNA: TGTGCCAGCAGCTTGTGGACAGGGGCGCCCGAGACCCAGTACTTC
CDR3: CASSLWTGAPETQYF

J: TRBJ1-1
D: NA
V: TRBV3-1
size: few
DNA: TGTGCCAGCAGGCCCGGGACTCAACTTTCACACTGCATGAACACTGAAGCTTTCTTT
CDR3: CASRPGTQLSHCMNTEAFF

J: TRBJ2-1
D: TRBD2
V: TRBV24-1
size: NA
DNA: TGTGCCACCAGTGAGCCTAGCGGCAGCTCCTACAATGAGCAGTTCTTC
CDR3: CATSEPSGSSYNEQFF

J: TRBJ2-5
D: NA
V: TRBV28
size: few
DNA: TGTGCCAGCAGTTCCCCTCGAAAAGGATTCCGAGAGACCCAGTACTTC
CDR3: CASSSPRKGFRETQYF

J: TRBJ2-7
D: NA
V: TRBV12-3/TRBV12-4
size: few
DNA: TGTGCCAGCAGTTTTAGGACTCTCGAGCAGTACTTC
CDR3: CASSFRTLEQYF

J: TRBJ2-1
D: TRBD2
V: TRBV20-1
size: many
DNA: TGCAGTGCTCGACTAGCGGGAGGGCATGAGCAGTTCTTC
CDR3: CSARLAGGHEQFF

J: TRBJ2-3
D: TRBD2
V: TRBV7-2
size: NA
DNA: TGTGCCAGCAGCTTGGGAGCTAGCGGGGGAGTTACGCAGTATTTT
CDR3: CASSLGASGGVTQYF

J: TRBJ2-1
D: NA
V: TRBV7-2
size: NA
DNA: TGTGCCAGCAGCGCGGACCGAAACAATGAGCAGTTCTTC
CDR3: CASSADRNNEQFF

J: TRBJ2-5
D: NA
V: TRBV5-1
size: few
DNA: TGCGCCAGCAGCGCGGGCCGAGGTAAGGGAGTGGAGACCCAGTACTTC
CDR3: CASSAGRGKGVETQYF

J: TRBJ2-2
D: TRBD2
V: TRBV11-2
size: few
DNA: TGTGCCAGCAGCTTAGTGGGACTAGCGGGTGGTTTTACCGGGGAGCTGTTTTTT
CDR3: CASSLVGLAGGFTGELFF

J: TRBJ2-5
D: TRBD1
V: TRBV27
size: few
DNA: TGTGCCAGCAGCTCGCCCCGGACAGGGGGACATGGGACCCAGTACTTC
CDR3: CASSSPRTGGHGTQYF

J: TRBJ2-1
D: TRBD2
V: TRBV11-2
size: NA
DNA: TGTGCCAGCAGCTTGGGGACTAGCGGGAGGGCCTTAGCCTACAATGAGCAGTTCTTC
CDR3: CASSLGTSGRALAYNEQFF